This passage covers 14 T cell receptor beta chains from one sample sequenced in a study of post-analysis software for immune sequencing data. Unique molecular identifiers had been added to the TCR beta cDNA libraries. TCRdb redid the calling of the PCR reads with MiXCR, one entry per CDR3 protein. The sample gives about 540,000 distinct CDR3 sequences, 30% to 40% of which show up once; about 6% is in the top ten. Their target antigens are unknown. General observations from the study: When patients were compared with controls, 5 or 6 TRBV segments were more frequent, TRBV5-6, TRBV5-1 and TRBV20-1 among them.

Sequenced sample: blood. These TCRs come from a girl between 2 and 17 years old with multiple sclerosis.

The gene calls are TRBV6-2 or TRBV6-3 and TRBJ2-1; possibly TRBD1 for D (5 bases). The CDR3 is made up of 14 amino acids. Trimming shortened V by 6 bases and J by 14 bases, and 23 bases separated the two germline ends. The V gene's germline CDR1 is MNHEY and CDR2 SVGEGT. The CDR3 region has the DNA TGTGCCAGCAGCTACCTAGGGAACCCCCCCAGGGAGTTCTTC. Protein sequence: CASSYLGNPPREFF.

The V and J genes are TRBV20-1 and TRBJ2-1, with D possibly TRBD2 on 6 matching bases. V was cut by 1 base and J by 6 bases, with 10 bases left in between. Per the germline V gene, CDR1 is DFQATT and CDR2 is SNEGSKA (reference sequence). The CDR3 is 13 residues long. CDR3 in amino acids: CSARAGRSNEQFF. CDR3 nucleotides: TGCAGTGCTAGAGCGGGGAGGAGCAATGAGCAGTTCTTC.

This sequence joins TRBV7-9 and TRBJ2-3, with D maybe TRBD2 (6 bases). Germline CDR1 SEHNR, CDR2 FQNEAQ (reference sequence). There are 16 residues in the CDR3. Trimming removed 6 bases from V and 2 bases from J, with 18 bases in between. Here the CDR3 DNA reads TGTGCCAGCAGTCGAGGGGAGGTGGAGTCCACAGATACGCAGTATTTT. Translated, it gives CASSRGEVESTDTQYF.

The J gene is TRBJ2-1, the V gene TRBV28; D is perhaps TRBD1 or TRBD2 (5 bases each). Germline CDR1 MDHEN, CDR2 SYDVKM. V was shortened by 4 bases and J by 15 bases, with 16 bases between the two germline ends. The CDR3 runs 12 residues. The CDR3 loop reads CASSSIGEMVFF. In DNA form, the CDR3 reads TGTGCCAGCAGTTCCATAGGGGAGATGGTGTTCTTC.

The rearrangement uses TRBV5-1 and TRBJ1-1; 7 positions match TRBD1. Germline loops: CDR1 SGHRS, CDR2 YFSETQ. The trim removed 3 bases at V and 7 bases at J, leaving 6 bases unmatched. This CDR3 has 13 residues. The CDR3 sequence is CASSWETGFEAFF. Written as DNA, the CDR3 is TGCGCCAGCAGCTGGGAGACAGGGTTTGAAGCTTTCTTT.

A word on this clonotype: Just one base apart from a much larger clone, this may be a read error. This chain links TRBV12-3 or TRBV12-4 with TRBJ1-5; 9 bases align to TRBD1. CDR3 length: 18 residues. The DNA of the CDR3 is TGTACCAGCAGCACCCTACCCACGGGACAGGGTGCGAATCAGCCCCAGCATTTT. It translates to CTSSTLPTGQGANQPQHF.

V and J are TRBV7-9 and TRBJ2-1, with a possible D match to TRBD2 (6 bases). This CDR3 has 17 amino acids. Germline V gene data show CDR1 as SEHNR and CDR2 as FQNEAQ (reference sequence). V gave up 2 bases and J gave up 6 bases, with 20 bases separating them. The CDR3 DNA is TGTGCCAGCAGCTTATTGGTTCAATTGTGGAGGGGCAATGAGCAGTTCTTC. Protein sequence: CASSLLVQLWRGNEQFF.

A few counts support this clonotype. J is TRBJ1-5 and V is TRBV29-1; D is undetermined. Germline CDR1 SQVTM, CDR2 ANQGSEA. Trimming cost V 2 bases and J 3 bases, with 8 bases left between them. The CDR3 length is 13 residues. CDR3 protein: CSVETGPNQPQHF. The CDR3, as DNA: TGCAGCGTTGAAACCGGGCCCAATCAGCCCCAGCATTTT.

The rearrangement joins TRBV12-3 or TRBV12-4 to TRBJ2-1, with 7 nucleotides matching TRBD1. The V and J ends lost 5 bases and 6 bases, in that order; junction bases with no gene match: 10. The CDR3 covers 15 residues. CDR3 region: CASSQGQSIANEQFF. The CDR3 nucleotides read TGTGCCAGCAGTCAGGGACAGAGTATCGCCAATGAGCAGTTCTTC.

This clonotype was recorded a few times. This chain joins TRBV7-9 and TRBJ2-5; 9 bases fit TRBD1. V was pared by 6 bases and J by 5 bases, with 10 bases of the junction left unmatched. Germline loops: CDR1 SEHNR, CDR2 FQNEAQ (reference sequence). The CDR3 runs to 15 residues. This CDR3 reads CASRPVQGAFETQYF. The CDR3 DNA reads as TGTGCCAGCAGACCAGTACAGGGGGCATTTGAGACCCAGTACTTC.

The sample holds a few counts of this clonotype. This chain joins TRBV20-1 and TRBJ2-5; TRBD1 matches at 9 bases. The closer fit of TRBJ2-7 to the DNA end suggests the J call may be wrong. CDR1 is DFQATT, CDR2 SNEGSKA, per germline (reference sequence). This CDR3 contains 13 residues. In DNA form, the CDR3 reads TGCAGTGCTAGAGAAGGGACAGGGAACGAGCAGTACTTC. It encodes CSAREGTGNEQYF.

The chain has TRBV24-1 and TRBJ1-2, with D perhaps TRBD1 (5 bases). The length of the CDR3 is 15 residues. Germline CDR1 and CDR2: KGHDR and SFDVKD. V was trimmed by 7 bases and J by 3 bases, leaving 17 bases between them. The CDR3, as DNA: TGTGCCACCAGGGACACCTCGATTTTGCACTATGGCTACACCTTC. It encodes CATRDTSILHYGYTF.

This clonotype was detected many times. This chain links TRBV18 with TRBJ2-7; D may correspond to TRBD1 or TRBD2 (5 bases each). The V end lost 3 bases, the J end lost 0 bases, and 9 bases lay between the germline ends. The CDR3 has 14 amino acids. Germline V lookup: CDR1 KGHSH, CDR2 LQKENI. The CDR3, as DNA: TGTGCCAGCTCACCCGGGACGGGCTCCTACGAGCAGTACTTC. It yields the protein CASSPGTGSYEQYF. Full variable domain (outside the CDR3, taken from reference TRBV18 and TRBJ2-7): NAGVMQNPRHLVRRRGQEARLRCSPMKGHSHVYWYRQLPEEGLKFMVYLQKENIIDESGMPKERFSAEFPKEGPSILRIQQVVRGDSAAYFCASSPGTGSYEQYFGPGTRLTVT.

The chain employs TRBV11-2 and TRBJ2-3; the D gene is possibly TRBD2 (5 bases). V was pared by 2 bases and J by 7 bases, with 22 bases between. CDR3 length equals 17 residues. Germline CDR1 and CDR2: SGHAT and FQNNGV. CDR3 region: CASSLIPLASKSNTQYF. For the CDR3, the DNA is TGTGCCAGCAGCTTAATCCCCCTGGCTAGCAAGAGCAATACGCAGTATTTT. The full variable domain, in which reference TRBV11-2 and TRBJ2-3 provide the parts outside the CDR3, is EAGVAQSPRYKIIEKRQSVAFWCNPISGHATLYWYQQILGQGPKLLIQFQNNGVVDDSQLPKDRFSAERLKGVDSTLKIQPAKLEDSAVYLCASSLIPLASKSNTQYFGPGTRLTVL.